This T cell receptor beta chain appears in the sequencing data of a study of T cells in Graves' hyperthyroidism and ophthalmopathy (dated by TCRdb to about 2019). Context from the whole study: Peripheral blood was sampled at the time of initial diagnosis, prior to any treatment. According to the paper, TCR Vbeta CDR3 sequencing was carried out on 120 to 150 peripheral blood samples, which came from under 50 ophthalmopathy, around 75 hyperthyroidism and approximately 17 progressor patients. Once sampling was done, hyperthyroidism patients were given methimazole at a starting dose of 30 mg daily, whereas ophthalmopathy patients were given high-dose intravenous methylprednisolone. Prospective prediction of ophthalmopathy was tested in an independent validation cohort of fewer than 20 hyperthyroidism patients and 17 patients who later progressed to ophthalmopathy. The study also compared thyroid tissue and blood T-cell repertoires from over 5 Graves' hyperthyroidism patients. A discovery cohort of around 100 patients, approximately 44 with Graves' ophthalmopathy and 55 to 60 with stable Graves' hyperthyroidism, was used to find distinguishing TCR V-J signatures. The 100 discovery patients were randomly split 7:3 into training and test sets.

Amplification of TCR beta CDR3 regions was carried out from RNA transcripts. The first round of RT-PCR for the TCR CDR3 was performed with the HTBI primer set and the Qiagen OneStep RT-PCR kit. Libraries were constructed in a second round of multiplex PCR, after which size selection and purification were carried out. Sequencing of the libraries was done on an Illumina HiSeq2000 using paired-end 100 bp reads. The published analysis was carried out like this. SOAPnuke was used to process the raw data, removing reads that contained adapters or uncalled bases, had a mean Phred below 15, or lacked an exact match to the constant primer or identifier. High-quality paired reads were merged using COPE v1.2.5, and each unique nucleotide sequence was defined as a clonotype. Clonotypes were aligned to IMGT TRBV, TRBD and TRBJ reference segments using MiTCR v1.1. The analysis was restricted to V-J combinations with a frequency above 0.0001, which together covered 99.2% of the repertoires. The TCS score was defined as F50 (clonal expansion) divided by E x V (chaos), with BLOSUM62-based TCRdist calculated between CDR3 peptides within each V-J. Welch's t-statistics and random forest reduced around 520 V-J features to roughly 13, which were used in a naive Bayes classifier (R e1071). TCRdb applied fastp at Q25 and MiXCR to the public reads, then kept only in-frame beta chains. Each record represents a unique CDR3 protein, reported with the most common genes and DNA among its rows. The V and J calls here are based on TCRdb, not the publication. In this sample the table shows fewer than 500,000 distinct CDR3 sequences, about 13% of which occur a single time. The ten largest clones capture 20% of the sample.

Broader findings and caveats from the paper: No statistical method was used to fix the sample size in advance, and group allocation was not hidden from the investigators. Most expanded thyroid clonotypes (frequency above 0.001) were also found in blood, which suggests that blood repertoires may mirror thyroid immune responses. In validation, progression to ophthalmopathy was predicted by the model with 70.59% sensitivity and roughly 76% specificity, a median of around 6.5 months before onset. A model built on a 13 V-J signature distinguished ophthalmopathy from stable hyperthyroidism, reaching around 88% sensitivity and about 81% specificity in cross-validation and 80%/75% in testing.

Hyperthyroidism patients were aged 18 to 65 years and newly diagnosed, with disease duration of less than 2 months. Patients with uncontrolled infections, other autoimmune diseases, pregnancy or lactation were excluded. Diagnoses relied on clinical symptoms, serum thyroxine and TRAb, thyroid ultrasound and orbital computed tomography. Blood from progressor patients was drawn when they were first diagnosed with hyperthyroidism, before any ophthalmopathy symptoms appeared. PBMCs were separated from over 9 ml of fresh peripheral blood using Ficoll-Paque density gradient centrifugation. Progressor patients were defined as those initially diagnosed with Graves' hyperthyroidism in whom ophthalmopathy developed during follow-up. Trizol reagent was used to extract total RNA, and RNA quality was then checked on an Agilent 2100 Bioanalyzer. Trimmed from V: 4 bases; trimmed from J: 7 bases; junction bases lacking a gene match: 5. The CDR3 starts with the cysteine, ends with the phenylalanine, and has 14 residues. Only CDR3 DNA remains: 42 bases, in frame from the first base. CDR1 and CDR2, per the germline V gene, are MNHNS and SASEGT.

This clonotype turned up a few times. Its recognized antigen is unknown. One base away there is no much larger clone; base qualities are not given. This clonotype originated in a young man with Graves' hyperthyroidism that later progressed to Graves' ophthalmopathy. Sequencing was carried out using blood. This chain is built from TRBV6-1 and TRBJ2-2, and TRBD1 matches 8 of the central bases. The nucleotides are TGTGCCAGCAGTGGACAGGGGCGGCTCGGGGAGCTGTTTTTT. Protein translation: CASSGQGRLGELFF.